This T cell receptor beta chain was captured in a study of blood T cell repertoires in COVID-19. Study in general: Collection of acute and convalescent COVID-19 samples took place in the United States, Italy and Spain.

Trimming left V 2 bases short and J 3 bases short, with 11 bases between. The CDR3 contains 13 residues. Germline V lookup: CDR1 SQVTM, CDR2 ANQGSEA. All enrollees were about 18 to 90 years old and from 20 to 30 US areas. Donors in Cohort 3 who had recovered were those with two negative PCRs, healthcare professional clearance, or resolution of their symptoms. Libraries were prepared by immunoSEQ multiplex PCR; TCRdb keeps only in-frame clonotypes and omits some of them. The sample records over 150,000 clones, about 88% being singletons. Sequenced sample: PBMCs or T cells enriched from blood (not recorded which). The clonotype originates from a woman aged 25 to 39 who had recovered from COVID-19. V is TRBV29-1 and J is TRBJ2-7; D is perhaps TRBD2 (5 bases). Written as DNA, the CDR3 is TGCAGCGTTGAAAGTAGCCGGGACTACGAGCAGTACTTC. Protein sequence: CSVESSRDYEQYF.